The 25 T cell receptor beta chains in this list originate from one sample, sequenced in a study of blood T cell repertoires in COVID-19. Profiled with immunoSEQ multiplex PCR; TCRdb holds only in-frame clones, not every one. The sample has more than 130,000 clones, around nine tenths seen once; the top ten hold about 10%. Sequencing input: peripheral blood. The receptors derive from a man in his fifties or sixties with active or convalescent COVID-19.

The chain employs TRBV6-6 and TRBJ1-4; possibly TRBD1 for D (6 bases). CDR1 and CDR2 from the germline V gene are MNHNY and SVGAGI (reference sequence). The CDR3 is 12 residues long. The V end lost 5 bases, the J end lost 6 bases, and 7 bases lay between the germline ends. CDR3 sequence: CASSRQDEKLFF. DNA of the CDR3: TGTGCCAGCAGTAGACAGGATGAAAAACTGTTTTTT.

The chain couples TRBV6-2 or TRBV6-3 to TRBJ2-7, with TRBD1 matching 8 bases. The CDR3 has 14 amino acids. With V trimmed by 6 bases and J by 2 bases, 6 bases remained unmatched. In germline, CDR1 is MNHEY, CDR2 SVGEGT. DNA for the CDR3: TGTGCCAGCAGCCTACAGGGGGTGACCTACGAGCAGTACTTC. It is translated as CASSLQGVTYEQYF.

V and J are TRBV19 and TRBJ1-2, with a tentative D call TRBD1 (5 bases). The CDR3 has 14 amino acids. Trimming stripped 4 bases from V and 5 bases from J, with 14 bases between. Germline V gene data show CDR1 as LNHDA and CDR2 as SQIVND (reference sequence). The CDR3 bases are TGTGCCAGTAGTACTACTCGTCAGGGTTATGGCTACACCTTC. It translates to CASSTTRQGYGYTF.

V is TRBV2 and J is TRBJ1-4, with 7 bases that match TRBD1. The V and J ends lost 8 bases and 3 bases, in that order; junction bases with no gene match: 3. This CDR3 has 13 residues. Germline V CDR1 and CDR2: SNHLY, FYNNEI. CDR3 region: CASVGTANEKLFF. As DNA, the CDR3 is TGTGCCAGCGTAGGGACAGCTAATGAAAAACTGTTTTTT. The entire variable domain, with the rest obtained from reference TRBV2 and TRBJ1-4, is as follows: EPEVTQTPSHQVTQMGQEVILRCVPISNHLYFYWYRQILGQKVEFLVSFYNNEISEKSEIFDDQFSVERPDGSNFTLKIRSTKLEDSAMYFCASVGTANEKLFFGSGTQLSVL.

The chain carries TRBV18 and TRBJ1-6; 11 nucleotides agree with TRBD1. With V trimmed by 8 bases and J by 9 bases, 3 bases remained unmatched. There are 13 residues in the CDR3. Germline values: CDR1 KGHSH, CDR2 LQKENI. CDR3 sequence (DNA): TGTGCCAGCGCTGGGACAGGGGGTTCACCCCTCCACTTT. It yields the protein CASAGTGGSPLHF.

The V gene is TRBV19, the J gene TRBJ1-5, with TRBD1 as a possible D gene (5 bases). CDR1 is LNHDA and CDR2 is SQIVND in the germline V gene (reference sequence). V lost 3 bases and J 3 bases, leaving 15 bases between the germline ends. The CDR3 is made up of 16 amino acids. CDR3: CASSMLGGNNNQPQHF. The CDR3 region has the DNA TGTGCCAGTAGTATGCTGGGGGGGAATAACAATCAGCCCCAGCATTTT.

The chain uses TRBV24-1 and TRBJ2-2; 7 nucleotides line up with TRBD1. Trimming removed 5 bases from V and 3 bases from J; junction bases left unmatched: 11. This CDR3 has 17 amino acids. CDR1 and CDR2 from the germline V gene are KGHDR and SFDVKD. Written as DNA, the CDR3 is TGTGCCACCAGTGGGGAAGGGGACAGAACCTACACCGGGGAGCTGTTTTTT. It yields the protein CATSGEGDRTYTGELFF.

The V call is TRBV28, the J call TRBJ2-3, with a possible D match to TRBD2 (5 bases). V was cut by 5 bases and J by 6 bases, with 21 bases left in between. This CDR3 spans 16 amino acids. Germline lookup yields CDR1 MDHEN and CDR2 SYDVKM. CDR3 DNA sequence: TGTGCCAGCAGTACCGGACGTCTACTAGTCGGGGATACGCAGTATTTT. Protein: CASSTGRLLVGDTQYF.

The V call is TRBV30, the J call TRBJ1-1, with 7 bases identical to TRBD1. Germline V gene sequence: CDR1 GTSNPN, CDR2 SVGIG (reference sequence). The ends lost 2 bases at V and 4 bases at J; junction bases unmatched: 7. CDR3 length: 14 residues. This CDR3 reads CAWSPQTGITEAFF. In nucleotides, the CDR3 is TGTGCCTGGAGTCCCCAGACAGGGATCACTGAAGCTTTCTTT.

The gene calls are TRBV28 and TRBJ1-3; 9 bases fit TRBD1. V lost 7 bases to trimming and J lost 4 bases; unmatched junction nucleotides: 11. The length of the CDR3 is 16 residues. Germline CDR1 and CDR2: MDHEN and SYDVKM. CDR3 nucleotide sequence: TGTGCCAGCAACGCCCCGGGACAGGGTTCCGGAAACACCATATATTTT. Protein sequence: CASNAPGQGSGNTIYF.

This clone has more than one count but fewer than ten. The chain joins TRBV5-6 to TRBJ2-1; the match to TRBD2 covers 7 bases. CDR3 size: 14 residues. Germline V gene data show CDR1 as SGHDT and CDR2 as YYEEEE. The V segment lost 4 bases and the J segment 4 bases; nucleotides outside the gene matches: 5. CDR3 bases: TGTGCCAGCAGCGGGGGAGGGTTTTACAATGAGCAGTTCTTC. This codes for CASSGGGFYNEQFF.

The chain carries TRBV11-2 and TRBJ2-1; 7 bases are a match to TRBD2. CDR1 and CDR2 (germline): SGHAT, FQNNGV. The ends lost 5 bases at V and 6 bases at J; junction bases unmatched: 7. This CDR3 has 14 amino acids. CDR3 region: CASSRDYMGNEQFF. CDR3 coding DNA: TGTGCCAGCAGCCGGGACTATATGGGCAATGAGCAGTTCTTC.

This chain's CDR3 is CATSPRSGAYNEQFF. Here the CDR3 DNA reads TGTGCCACCAGCCCTCGTAGCGGGGCCTACAATGAGCAGTTCTTC. J is TRBJ2-1 and V is TRBV15, with 8 bases matching TRBD2. The CDR3 is made up of 15 amino acids. V shed 5 bases, J shed 2 bases, and the junction held 5 bases outside the gene matches. Germline assignment: CDR1 LNHNV and CDR2 YYDKDF (reference sequence).

The gene calls are TRBV14 and TRBJ1-5; a possible D gene is TRBD1 (5 bases). CDR1 is SGHDN and CDR2 is FVKESK in the germline V gene. V shed 4 bases and J shed 2 bases, with 9 bases lying between them. The CDR3 extends over 14 amino acids. In DNA form, the CDR3 reads TGTGCCAGCAGCCTAACAGGAGGCAATCAGCCCCAGCATTTT. Translating it yields CASSLTGGNQPQHF.

This clone was seen a few times. J is TRBJ1-2 and V is TRBV5-1; D remains unclear. The CDR3 loop spans 16 amino acids. V lost 0 bases and J lost 2, with 14 bases in between. Germline-derived CDR1 and CDR2 are SGHRS and YFSETQ. The CDR3 DNA follows: TGCGCCAGCAGCTTGGTGGGCGAAGAGAAAAACTATGGCTACACCTTC. This codes for CASSLVGEEKNYGYTF.

The count of this clone is one. This chain joins TRBV5-5 and TRBJ1-1; TRBD1 aligns across 7 bases. Germline V gene sequence: CDR1 SGHKS, CDR2 YYEKEE (reference sequence). Trimming took 4 bases from V and 0 from J; bases not matched to a gene: 6. The CDR3 consists of 15 residues. Written as DNA, the CDR3 is TGTGCCAGCAGCCCGGGACAGTTTTTGAACACTGAAGCTTTCTTT. Its protein product is CASSPGQFLNTEAFF.

This sequence joins TRBV7-6 and TRBJ2-7, with TRBD1 matching 10 bases. Germline-derived CDR1 and CDR2 are SGHVS and FNYEAQ. The junction had 4 bases not matched to a gene; V was cut back by 5 bases and J by 0 bases. The CDR3 consists of 15 residues. This chain's CDR3 is CASSIGQGGSYEQYF. CDR3 nucleotides: TGTGCCAGCAGCATCGGACAGGGGGGCTCCTACGAGCAGTACTTC. Variable domain in full (rest from reference TRBV7-6 and TRBJ2-7): GAGVSQSPRYKVTKRGQDVALRCDPISGHVSLYWYRQALGQGPEFLTYFNYEAQQDKSGLPNDRFSAERPEGSISTLTIQRTEQRDSAMYRCASSIGQGGSYEQYFGPGTRLTVT.

The chain links TRBV28 to TRBJ2-5, with 9 bases that match TRBD1. CDR1 and CDR2 from the germline V gene are MDHEN and SYDVKM. J gave up 5 bases and V 4 bases, and 5 bases lay outside the gene matches. This CDR3 is 14 amino acids long. The CDR3 region is CASSSPTGGETQYF. The CDR3, as DNA: TGTGCCAGCAGTTCCCCGACAGGGGGGGAGACCCAGTACTTC.

The chain joins TRBV6-6 to TRBJ2-1; a weak D match, TRBD2 (7 bases). CDR1 is MNHNY, CDR2 SVGAGI, per germline (reference sequence). The CDR3 is made up of 14 amino acids. Trimming shortened V by 6 bases and J by 4 bases, and 13 bases separated the two germline ends. As DNA, the CDR3 is TGTGCCAGCAGGGAGGGGGGGCTTTACAATGAGCAGTTCTTC. Translated, it gives CASREGGLYNEQFF.

On this clone itself: The DNA is left out, because the CDR3 cannot be placed on it with certainty; the CDR3 is given as TCRdb lists it. The chain uses TRBV12-1 and TRBJ2-7; TRBD2 is the table's D call and was not checked against the DNA. TRBV12-1 represents a pseudogene. The CDR3 region is 18 residues in length, termini included. CDR3 protein: CASSFGPGAGGYTYEQYF.

This rearrangement joins TRBV27 to TRBJ1-6, with D perhaps TRBD1 (5 bases). CDR1 is MNHEY, CDR2 SMNVEV, per germline (reference sequence). V was trimmed by 7 bases and J by 7 bases, leaving 17 bases between them. The CDR3 is 15 residues long. The CDR3 nucleotides read TGTGCCAGCACCGCCCTAGGGGCGGGGAATTCACCCCTCCACTTT. Amino acids: CASTALGAGNSPLHF.

V is TRBV6-5 and J is TRBJ1-5; 9 bases line up with TRBD1. J was trimmed by 7 bases and V by 6 bases; bases with no gene match: 7. From germline, CDR1 is MNHEY and CDR2 SVGAGI. CDR3 size: 14 residues. The CDR3 here is CASRTGGAEQPQHF. CDR3 nucleotides: TGTGCCAGCAGAACAGGGGGCGCGGAGCAGCCCCAGCATTTT.

The chain joins TRBV5-1 to TRBJ2-7; 8 nucleotides line up with TRBD1. The ends lost 3 bases at V and 3 bases at J; junction bases unmatched: 2. CDR1 is SGHRS, CDR2 YFSETQ, per germline. CDR3 length: 13 amino acids. This CDR3 is CASSSGQGYEQYF. DNA of the CDR3: TGCGCCAGCAGCTCCGGACAGGGCTACGAGCAGTACTTC.

V usage is TRBV5-4 and J usage is TRBJ2-7; 10 bases fit TRBD1. CDR3 length: 14 residues. V shed 2 bases, J shed 3 bases, and the junction held 2 bases outside the gene matches. Germline V gives CDR1 SGHNT, CDR2 YYREEE (reference sequence). This CDR3 reads CASSFGTGVYEQYF. Written as DNA, the CDR3 is TGTGCCAGCAGCTTCGGGACAGGGGTCTACGAGCAGTACTTC.

V and J are TRBV28 and TRBJ2-1, with 9 bases identical to TRBD2. The CDR3 loop spans 15 amino acids. V was pared by 5 bases and J by 4 bases, with 6 bases of the junction left unmatched. Germline CDR1 reads MDHEN; CDR2 reads SYDVKM. The CDR3 nucleotides read TGTGCCAGCAGTCGTCCGGGACTAGCTTACAATGAGCAGTTCTTC. Its protein product is CASSRPGLAYNEQFF.